The 23 T cell receptor beta chains below all came from one sample that was sequenced in a study of shared clonotypes between healthy human individuals. Clones were read by immunoSEQ multiplex PCR, and TCRdb kept only the in-frame ones, dropping some. The sample lists some 2.4 million clones, 90% to 95% occurring once. The source material was naive CD4+ T cells from PBMCs. The sample's subset: CD45RA+ positively selected. These receptors were obtained from a man younger than 35 in good health. Some clones in this sample may be carry-over from other donors' samples.

This rearrangement joins TRBV15 to TRBJ2-7, with D uncertain. V was trimmed by 0 bases and J by 5 bases, leaving 11 bases between them. The CDR3 contains 14 residues. The germline gives CDR1 LNHNV, CDR2 YYDKDF (reference sequence). In DNA, the CDR3 is TGTGCCACCAGCAGAGATATTAGGTTTCACGAGCAGTACTTC. Translating gives CATSRDIRFHEQYF.

Note on this clone: At one of its ends the junction is not consistent with the germline gene, which may arise from a read error. The rearrangement joins TRBV11-1 to TRBJ2-7; possibly TRBD1 for D (5 bases). The CDR3 is 12 residues long. The germline V gene has CDR1 SGHAT and CDR2 FQDESV (reference sequence). CDR3 residues: CASSSSGYGQYF. The CDR3 DNA reads as TGTGCCAGCAGCTCCTCAGGGTACGGGCAGTACTTC.

This clone has just one count. The chain has TRBV6-1 and TRBJ2-4, with 7 bases aligning to TRBD1. Trimming at V came to 7 bases and at J to 0 bases, leaving 6 bases not matched to a gene. The length of the CDR3 is 15 residues. Germline CDR1 reads MNHNS; CDR2 reads SASEGT. CDR3 coding DNA: TGTGCCAGCACTATAGGACAGGTAGCCAAAAACATTCAGTACTTC. This codes for CASTIGQVAKNIQYF.

The rearrangement joins TRBV18 to TRBJ1-5; weak D call: TRBD1 (5 bases). The CDR3 contains 15 residues. Germline-derived CDR1 and CDR2 are KGHSH and LQKENI. V dropped 4 bases and J dropped 3 bases, with 13 bases sitting between them. The DNA for the CDR3 is TGTGCCAGCTCACGGGAGGGACGGAACAATCAGCCCCAGCATTTT. Amino acids: CASSREGRNNQPQHF.

The J gene is TRBJ2-1, the V gene TRBV5-1; D may be TRBD1 (6 bases). CDR1 and CDR2 (germline): SGHRS, YFSETQ. V dropped 5 bases and J dropped 4 bases, with 19 bases sitting between them. The CDR3 extends over 16 amino acids. The CDR3 sequence is CASRPPGAGVYNEQFF. The CDR3 coding sequence is TGCGCCAGCAGACCCCCCGGGGCAGGGGTTTACAATGAGCAGTTCTTC. Using reference TRBV5-1 and TRBJ2-1 for the parts outside the CDR3, the full variable domain is KAGVTQTPRYLIKTRGQQVTLSCSPISGHRSVSWYQQTPGQGLQFLFEYFSETQRNKGNFPGRFSGRQFSNSRSEMNVSTLELGDSALYLCASRPPGAGVYNEQFFGPGTRLTVL.

This chain uses TRBV18 with TRBJ2-1, with a tentative D call TRBD2 (5 bases). Germline V CDR1 and CDR2: KGHSH, LQKENI. This CDR3 spans 15 amino acids. V lost 5 bases, J lost 4 bases, and 15 bases lay in between. As DNA, the CDR3 is TGTGCCAGCTCAAGAGTCACGGGAAGTTACAATGAGCAGTTCTTC. Translated: CASSRVTGSYNEQFF.

The gene calls are TRBV4-1 and TRBJ2-2; tentatively, D is TRBD2 (7 bases). The CDR3 consists of 19 residues. The V gene's germline CDR1 is MGHRA and CDR2 YSYEKL. V lost 1 base and J lost 3, with 21 bases in between. The CDR3 reads CASSQAELAGARDTGELFF. CDR3 nucleotide sequence: TGCGCCAGCAGCCAAGCGGAGTTGGCGGGGGCGCGAGACACCGGGGAGCTGTTTTTT.

The V call is TRBV2, the J call TRBJ2-1; perhaps TRBD2 as D (6 bases). Germline CDR1 SNHLY, CDR2 FYNNEI. The V end was cut by 6 bases, the J end by 0 bases, with 21 bases between. This CDR3 spans 18 amino acids. The chain's CDR3 is CASRTVLASASSYNEQFF. The CDR3 nucleotides read TGTGCCAGCAGGACCGTCTTGGCTAGCGCTAGCTCCTACAATGAGCAGTTCTTC.

The rearrangement uses TRBV30 and TRBJ2-4, with no clear D. Germline V lookup: CDR1 GTSNPN, CDR2 SVGIG (reference sequence). This CDR3 contains 14 residues. V dropped 0 bases and J dropped 5 bases, with 11 bases sitting between them. CDR3 residues: CAWSVRVGQNIQYF. The CDR3 coding sequence is TGTGCCTGGAGTGTAAGGGTGGGCCAAAACATTCAGTACTTC. Full variable domain (missing parts from reference TRBV30 and TRBJ2-4): SQTIHQWPATLVQPVGSPLSLECTVEGTSNPNLYWYRQAAGRGLQLLFYSVGIGQISSEVPQNLSASRPQDRQFILSSKKLLLSDSGFYLCAWSVRVGQNIQYFGAGTRLSVL.

This chain links TRBV18 with TRBJ2-5, with 11 nucleotides matching TRBD2. Unmatched junction bases numbered 8, after V lost 6 bases and J lost 2 bases. The CDR3 consists of 16 residues. Germline lookup yields CDR1 KGHSH and CDR2 LQKENI. The CDR3 reads CASSASSGRTQETQYF. The CDR3 bases are TGTGCCAGCTCCGCGTCTAGCGGGAGGACACAAGAGACCCAGTACTTC.

A single count supports this clone. V usage is TRBV28 and J usage is TRBJ1-5, with D possibly being TRBD1 (6 bases). CDR1 is MDHEN, CDR2 SYDVKM, per germline. Trimming left V 8 bases short and J 6 bases short, with 23 bases between. The CDR3 extends over 16 amino acids. CDR3 in amino acids: CASATIYLGGGQPQHF. CDR3 sequence (DNA): TGTGCCAGCGCCACGATATATTTGGGGGGCGGTCAGCCCCAGCATTTT.

As DNA, the CDR3 is TGCGCCAGCAGCTTGGCACTAGCGGACGGGGAGCTGTTTTTT. As protein: CASSLALADGELFF. V gene TRBV5-1 combines with J gene TRBJ2-2, with 8 bases matching TRBD2. Trimming took 0 bases from V and 7 from J; bases not matched to a gene: 2. CDR1 is SGHRS and CDR2 is YFSETQ in the germline V gene. The CDR3 runs to 14 residues.

The genes are TRBV5-1 and TRBJ1-2; D call uncertain. Trimming pared 4 bases from V and 3 bases from J, leaving 13 bases between. In germline, CDR1 is SGHRS, CDR2 YFSETQ. The CDR3 is made up of 14 amino acids. The CDR3 DNA reads TGCGCCAGCAGCACCCAAGACGGCGACTATGGCTACACCTTC. Protein: CASSTQDGDYGYTF.

This clone was observed once. This rearrangement joins TRBV4-1 to TRBJ1-5, with D unresolved. Deletions cut 0 bases from V and 6 bases from J, with 6 bases between. CDR1 and CDR2 from the germline V gene are MGHRA and YSYEKL. The CDR3 has 13 amino acids. The CDR3 sequence is CASSQESRQPQHF. Written as DNA, the CDR3 is TGCGCCAGCAGCCAAGAGAGTCGTCAGCCCCAGCATTTT.

Regarding this clone: The same CDR3 arises from other DNA sequences in this sample as well. This rearrangement joins TRBV5-1 to TRBJ2-3, with 10 bases matching TRBD1. Trimming at V came to 0 bases and at J to 4 bases, leaving 5 bases not matched to a gene. CDR1 and CDR2 from the germline V gene are SGHRS and YFSETQ. The CDR3 extends over 16 amino acids. DNA of the CDR3: TGCGCCAGCAGCTTGGGCGACAGGGGGCGAGCAGATACGCAGTATTTT. It specifies CASSLGDRGRADTQYF.

This chain connects TRBV28 to TRBJ2-7; 9 bases match TRBD2. V trimming: 6 bases; J trimming: 7 bases; junction bases outside the gene matches: 10. This CDR3 has 14 amino acids. The germline CDR1 and CDR2 sequences are MDHEN and SYDVKM. The CDR3 region has the DNA TGTGCCAGCAGCTATAGCGGGAGAATGGGTGAGCAGTACTTC. Its protein product is CASSYSGRMGEQYF.

J is TRBJ1-4 and V is TRBV28, with a weak D call TRBD1 (6 bases). The germline V and J ends were trimmed by 6 bases and 9 bases, with 11 bases remaining between them. CDR1 is MDHEN and CDR2 is SYDVKM in the germline V gene. This CDR3 contains 12 residues. In nucleotides, the CDR3 is TGTGCCAGCAGACTAACAGGGAAAAAACTGTTTTTT. It is translated as CASRLTGKKLFF.

The chain couples TRBV11-1 to TRBJ2-2; D possibly corresponds to TRBD1 (5 bases). CDR3 length equals 14 residues. Trimming cost V 5 bases and J 7 bases, with 14 bases left between them. Germline CDR1 is SGHAT and CDR2 is FQDESV (reference sequence). CDR3 protein: CASSRQMTVGELFF. The CDR3 bases are TGTGCCAGCAGCAGACAGATGACTGTCGGGGAGCTGTTTTTT.

The chain employs TRBV27 and TRBJ2-2, with D perhaps matching TRBD2 (5 bases). Germline lookup yields CDR1 MNHEY and CDR2 SMNVEV (reference sequence). The CDR3 runs 15 residues. V shed 6 bases and J shed 1 base, with 12 bases lying between them. The CDR3 DNA reads as TGTGCCAGCAGAACCACCGGGATGAACACCGGGGAGCTGTTTTTT. Its protein is CASRTTGMNTGELFF.

Points on this clone: Within the sample, other DNA sequences also encode this same CDR3. The rearrangement uses TRBV7-9 and TRBJ1-1; D uncertain. V was clipped by 5 bases and J by 3 bases, with 4 bases between them. This CDR3 has 11 residues. The germline CDR1 and CDR2 sequences are SEHNR and FQNEAQ (reference sequence). The CDR3 nucleotides are TGTGCCAGCAGCCCCTACACTGAAGCTTTCTTT. Translated, it gives CASSPYTEAFF.

The V call is TRBV6-5, the J call TRBJ2-7; D remains unclear. The CDR3 totals 14 residues. CDR1 is MNHEY, CDR2 SVGAGI, per germline. The V gene lost 0 bases and the J gene lost 2 bases, with 8 bases spanning the gap. This CDR3 reads CASSYSRRTYEQYF. The CDR3 bases are TGTGCCAGCAGTTACTCGAGGCGAACCTACGAGCAGTACTTC.

A word on this clone: The sample carries other DNA sequences with the same CDR3. The rearrangement uses TRBV5-1 and TRBJ2-2, with a weak D call TRBD1 (6 bases). V lost 3 bases and J lost 2, with 11 bases in between. This CDR3 has 15 residues. Germline assignment: CDR1 SGHRS and CDR2 YFSETQ. CDR3 in DNA: TGCGCCAGCAGCTCTGGACAGCCTAACACCGGGGAGCTGTTTTTT. It yields the protein CASSSGQPNTGELFF.

The rearrangement uses TRBV18 and TRBJ2-1; possibly TRBD1 for D (6 bases). The CDR3 sequence is 15 residues long. The germline V gene has CDR1 KGHSH and CDR2 LQKENI. V shed 5 bases and J shed 5 bases, with 16 bases lying between them. The CDR3 sequence is CASSNIGQPNNEQFF. The CDR3 nucleotides read TGTGCCAGCTCAAATATCGGACAGCCGAACAATGAGCAGTTCTTC.